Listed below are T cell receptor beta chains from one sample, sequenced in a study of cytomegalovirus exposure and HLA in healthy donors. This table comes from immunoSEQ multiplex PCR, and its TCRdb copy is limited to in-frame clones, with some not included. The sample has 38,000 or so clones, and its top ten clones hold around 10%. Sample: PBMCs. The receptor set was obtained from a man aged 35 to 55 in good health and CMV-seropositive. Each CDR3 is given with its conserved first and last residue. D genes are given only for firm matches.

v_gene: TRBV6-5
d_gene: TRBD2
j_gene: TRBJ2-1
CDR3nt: TGTGCCAGCAGTTACTCGTTCGCCGCGGGGGATGAGCAGTTCTTC
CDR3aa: CASSYSFAAGDEQFF

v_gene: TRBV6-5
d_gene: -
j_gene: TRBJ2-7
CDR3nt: TGTGCCAGCAGCCGGGACTCCCCCTACGAGCAGTACTTC
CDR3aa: CASSRDSPYEQYF

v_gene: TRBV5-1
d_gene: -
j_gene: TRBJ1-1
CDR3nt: TGCGCCAGCAGCTTGGAGGCGGTGAGCACTGAAGCTTTCTTT
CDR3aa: CASSLEAVSTEAFF

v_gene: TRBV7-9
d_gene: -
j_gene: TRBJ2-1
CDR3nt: TGTGCCAGCAGCTTGGTGGGGAGCAGGGGCCCCTACAATGAGCAGTTCTTC
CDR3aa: CASSLVGSRGPYNEQFF

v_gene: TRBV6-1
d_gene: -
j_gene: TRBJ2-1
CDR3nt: TGTGCCAGCAGTGACCCCAGGGGCAATGAGCAGTTCTTC
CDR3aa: CASSDPRGNEQFF

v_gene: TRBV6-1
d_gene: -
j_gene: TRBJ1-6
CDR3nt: TGTGCCAGCAGCTCCCGGGAAAATTCACCCCTCCACTTT
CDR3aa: CASSSRENSPLHF

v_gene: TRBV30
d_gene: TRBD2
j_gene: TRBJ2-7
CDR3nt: TGTGCCTGGAGCGACCCTAGCGGAGGGTACGAGCAGTACTTC
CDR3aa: CAWSDPSGGYEQYF

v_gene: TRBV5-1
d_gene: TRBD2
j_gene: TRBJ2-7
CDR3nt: TGCGCCAGCAGCTTGACATCCGGGCTAGCGGGAGTCGGCTACGAGCAGTACTTC
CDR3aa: CASSLTSGLAGVGYEQYF

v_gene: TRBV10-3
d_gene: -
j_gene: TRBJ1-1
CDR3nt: TGTGCCACAACCCGGGGAGCCCGGGGGGATGAAGCTTTCTTT
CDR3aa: CATTRGARGDEAFF

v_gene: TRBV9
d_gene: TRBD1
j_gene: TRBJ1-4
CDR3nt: TGTGCCAGCAGCCCAGCGCAGGGGGCAGGTGAAAAACTGTTTTTT
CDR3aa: CASSPAQGAGEKLFF

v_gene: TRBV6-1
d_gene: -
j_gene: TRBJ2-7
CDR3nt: TGTGCCAGCAGTGACACAGGCTACGAGCAGTACTTC
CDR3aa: CASSDTGYEQYF

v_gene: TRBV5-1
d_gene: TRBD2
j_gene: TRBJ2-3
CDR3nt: TGCGCCAGCAGCTTGCATGGGACTAGCTCGTATTTT
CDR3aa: CASSLHGTSSYF

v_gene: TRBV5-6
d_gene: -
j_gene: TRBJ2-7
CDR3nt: TGTGCCAGCAGCTTGACAGGGAGGGGTCCCTACGAGCAGTACTTC
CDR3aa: CASSLTGRGPYEQYF

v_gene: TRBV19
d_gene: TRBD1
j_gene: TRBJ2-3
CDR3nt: TGTGCCAGTAGTACCCAGGGACAGGGGCCAGATACGCAGTATTTT
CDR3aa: CASSTQGQGPDTQYF

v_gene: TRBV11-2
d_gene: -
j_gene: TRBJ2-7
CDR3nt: TGTGCCAGCAGCATAGCCGGGACTTCACTTTACGAGCAGTACTTC
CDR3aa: CASSIAGTSLYEQYF

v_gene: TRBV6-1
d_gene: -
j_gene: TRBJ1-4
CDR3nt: TGTGCCAGCAGTGGACGACGGGGGGCGACTAATGAAAAACTGTTTTTT
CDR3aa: CASSGRRGATNEKLFF